This entry describes one T cell receptor beta chain. No antigen is known for it. All patients picked for sequencing had shown, by flow cytometry, an expansion of CD8+CD57+ cells. Among the patients, none had received any therapy at the time of blood sampling. Profiling that covered TCR beta VDJ and CDR3 relied on genomic DNA as its template. TCRdb independently ran MiXCR on the reads; one entry per CDR3 protein. The data show under 200,000 distinct CDR3 sequences, with 45% to 55% seen just once and around 2.9% held by the top ten. The V end was cut by 5 bases, the J end by 2 bases, with 16 bases between. This CDR3 spans 15 amino acids. Germline lookup yields CDR1 LNHDA and CDR2 SQIVND (reference sequence). The sample belongs to a study of CD8+CD57+ T cells in acquired aplastic anemia. For the study at large: DNA from sorted CD4+ and CD8+ cells averaged around 3.5 ug.

General study results and limits: With respect to CD8+ Simpson's diversity, patients and controls did not differ significantly. Roughly 28 was the count of CD8+ CDR3 sequences that patients shared with controls.

The clonotype comes from a human donor with aplastic anemia. Sequenced sample: sorted CD4+, CD8+, or CD8+CD57+ T cells (not recorded which) from PBMCs. The chain is built from TRBV19 and TRBJ2-7, with D possibly TRBD2 on 6 matching bases. The CDR3 nucleotides are TGTGCCAGTAGTTATACGGGGGTCAAGCCCTACGAGCAGTACTTC. Protein sequence: CASSYTGVKPYEQYF.